This is a list of T cell receptor beta chains from one sample in a study of response to subunit inactivated influenza vaccine. Using its own MiXCR run on the RT-PCR reads, TCRdb lists one record per CDR3 protein. The table has hundreds of thousands of distinct CDR3 sequences, about 25% seen once. Sequences were derived from CD4+ T cells sorted from PBMCs, sampled roughly 5 days after vaccination. The receptor set was obtained from a man between 45 and 60 years old who received an inactivated influenza vaccine. Both conserved end residues are part of each CDR3. The D gene is left open where the match is weak. The size field is filled for only some rows; it gives once, few, many or a size class.

j_gene | d_gene | v_gene | abundance | CDR3aa | CDR3nt
TRBJ2-4 | NA | TRBV20-1 | few | CSAKDRENIQYF | TGCAGTGCCAAGGACAGAGAAAACATTCAGTACTTC
TRBJ2-5 | TRBD2 | TRBV12-3/TRBV12-4 | few | CASTAGTSGRSNQETQYF | TGTGCCAGCACTGCGGGGACTAGCGGGAGGAGCAACCAAGAGACCCAGTACTTC
TRBJ2-3 | NA | TRBV28 | NA | CASGSSTDTQYF | TGTGCCAGCGGGAGTAGCACAGATACGCAGTATTTT
TRBJ2-1 | TRBD2 | TRBV12-3/TRBV12-4 | NA | CASSLLAGKQFF | TGTGCCAGCAGTTTATTAGCGGGTAAGCAGTTCTTC
TRBJ2-7 | TRBD1 | TRBV7-9 | NA | CASSLVSGQGFSYEQYF | TGTGCCAGCAGCTTAGTCTCGGGACAGGGGTTCTCCTACGAGCAGTACTTC
TRBJ1-6 | NA | TRBV5-4 | many | CASSNDDSPLHF | TGTGCCAGCAGTAACGATGATTCACCCCTCCACTTT
TRBJ2-7 | TRBD2 | TRBV7-3 | NA | CASSPLLSGRKDEQYF | TGTGCCAGCAGCCCCCTCTTGAGCGGGAGGAAGGACGAGCAGTACTTC
TRBJ2-3 | NA | TRBV5-1 | few | CASSLQGSVDTQYF | TGCGCCAGCAGCTTGCAGGGTTCCGTAGATACGCAGTATTTT
TRBJ2-1 | TRBD2 | TRBV29-1 | NA | CSVGGRLAGGGEQFF | TGCAGCGTTGGCGGGAGGCTAGCAGGAGGGGGTGAGCAGTTCTTC
TRBJ2-3 | TRBD2 | TRBV20-1 | NA | CSAREASGRAPDTQYF | TGCAGTGCTAGAGAGGCTAGCGGGAGGGCACCGGATACGCAGTATTTT
TRBJ2-7 | TRBD1 | TRBV7-9 | NA | CASSLDLGQGTDEQYF | TGTGCCAGCAGCCTAGATTTGGGACAGGGGACGGACGAGCAGTACTTC